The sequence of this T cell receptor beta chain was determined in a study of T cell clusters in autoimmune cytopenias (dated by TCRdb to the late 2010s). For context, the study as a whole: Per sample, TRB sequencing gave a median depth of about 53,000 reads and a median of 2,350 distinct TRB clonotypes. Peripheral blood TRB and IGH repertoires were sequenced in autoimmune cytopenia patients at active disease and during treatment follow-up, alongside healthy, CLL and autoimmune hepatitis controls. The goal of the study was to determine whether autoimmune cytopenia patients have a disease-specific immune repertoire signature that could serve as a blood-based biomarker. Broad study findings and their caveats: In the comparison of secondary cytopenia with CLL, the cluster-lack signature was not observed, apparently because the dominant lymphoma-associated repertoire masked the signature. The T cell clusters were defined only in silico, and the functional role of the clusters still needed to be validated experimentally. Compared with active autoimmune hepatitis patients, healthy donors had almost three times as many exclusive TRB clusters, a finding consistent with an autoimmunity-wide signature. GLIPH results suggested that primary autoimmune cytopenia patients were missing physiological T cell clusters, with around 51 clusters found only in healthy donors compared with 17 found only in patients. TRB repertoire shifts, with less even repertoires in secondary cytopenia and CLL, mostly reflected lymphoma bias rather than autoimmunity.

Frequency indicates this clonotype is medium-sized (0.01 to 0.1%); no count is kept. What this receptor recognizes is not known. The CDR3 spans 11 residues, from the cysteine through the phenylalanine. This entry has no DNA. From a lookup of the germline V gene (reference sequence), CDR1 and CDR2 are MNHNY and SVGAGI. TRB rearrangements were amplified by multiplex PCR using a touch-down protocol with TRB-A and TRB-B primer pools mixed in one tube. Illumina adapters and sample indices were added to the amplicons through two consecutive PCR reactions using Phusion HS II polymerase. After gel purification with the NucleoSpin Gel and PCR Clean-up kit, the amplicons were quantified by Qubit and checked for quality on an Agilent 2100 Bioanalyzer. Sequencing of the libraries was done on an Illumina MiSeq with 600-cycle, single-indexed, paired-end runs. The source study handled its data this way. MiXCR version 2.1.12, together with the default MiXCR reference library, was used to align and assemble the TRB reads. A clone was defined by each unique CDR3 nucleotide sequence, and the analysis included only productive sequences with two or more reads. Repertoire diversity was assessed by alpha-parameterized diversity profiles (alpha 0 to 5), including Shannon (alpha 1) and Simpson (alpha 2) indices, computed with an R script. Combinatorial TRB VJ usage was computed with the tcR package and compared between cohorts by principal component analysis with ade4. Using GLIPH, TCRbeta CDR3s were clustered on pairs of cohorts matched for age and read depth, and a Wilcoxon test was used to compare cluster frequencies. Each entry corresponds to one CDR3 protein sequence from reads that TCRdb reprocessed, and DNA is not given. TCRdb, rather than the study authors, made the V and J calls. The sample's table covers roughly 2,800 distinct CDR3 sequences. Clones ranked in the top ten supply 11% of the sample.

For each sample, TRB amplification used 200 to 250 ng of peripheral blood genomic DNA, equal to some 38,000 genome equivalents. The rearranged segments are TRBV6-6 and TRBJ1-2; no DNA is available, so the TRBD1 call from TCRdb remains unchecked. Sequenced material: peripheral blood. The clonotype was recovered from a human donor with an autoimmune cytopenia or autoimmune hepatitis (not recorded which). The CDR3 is CASTPRYGYTF.